This is a list of T cell receptor beta chains from one sample in a study of molecular identifiers for immune sequencing clone quantification. TCRdb passed the PCR reads through MiXCR, listing each CDR3 protein once. The sample consists of some 40,000 distinct CDR3 sequences, less than 20% of them appearing once. The sample was naive CD8+ T cells from blood, with Jurkat cell RNA spiked in. The receptors stem from a human donor in good health. Some libraries in this study had Jurkat cell RNA spiked in. Both conserved end residues are part of each CDR3. The order of the fields is CDR3 protein, CDR3 DNA, V gene, J gene, clone size, D gene. The D gene is left open where the match is weak. Some rows have no size entry. The others give once, few or many, or a class for an expanded clone.

CDR3aa: CASSLLLGQPQHF; CDR3nt: TGTGCCAGCAGTTTACTCTTGGGTCAGCCCCAGCATTTT; v_gene: TRBV12-3/TRBV12-4; j_gene: TRBJ1-5; abundance: many; d_gene: NA
CDR3aa: CASSRVEGPDTQYF; CDR3nt: TGTGCCAGCAGCCGGGTAGAGGGTCCAGATACGCAGTATTTT; v_gene: TRBV28; j_gene: TRBJ2-3; abundance: many; d_gene: NA
CDR3aa: CASSYSTSYNEQFF; CDR3nt: TGTGCCAGCAGTTACAGCACCAGCTACAATGAGCAGTTCTTC; v_gene: TRBV6-2/TRBV6-3; j_gene: TRBJ2-1; abundance: many; d_gene: NA
CDR3aa: CASSPPRAQLERNTIYF; CDR3nt: TGTGCCAGCAGCCCCCCCCGGGCCCAACTAGAAAGAAACACCATATATTTT; v_gene: TRBV7-9; j_gene: TRBJ1-3; abundance: many; d_gene: NA
CDR3aa: CASSQDSVSGANVLTF; CDR3nt: TGCGCCAGCAGCCAAGATTCTGTCTCTGGGGCCAACGTCCTGACTTTC; v_gene: TRBV4-3; j_gene: TRBJ2-6; abundance: many; d_gene: NA
CDR3aa: CASSQQGQPVDQETQYF; CDR3nt: TGTGCCAGCAGCCAACAGGGCCAACCAGTGGACCAAGAGACCCAGTACTTC; v_gene: TRBV7-9; j_gene: TRBJ2-5; abundance: many; d_gene: NA
CDR3aa: CASSSDGPYEQYF; CDR3nt: TGTGCCAGCAGTTCGGACGGTCCCTACGAGCAGTACTTC; v_gene: TRBV12-3/TRBV12-4; j_gene: TRBJ2-7; abundance: many; d_gene: NA
CDR3aa: CASSVVGGPYNEQFF; CDR3nt: TGTGCCAGCAGCGTAGTGGGGGGACCCTACAATGAGCAGTTCTTC; v_gene: TRBV9; j_gene: TRBJ2-1; abundance: few; d_gene: NA
CDR3aa: CASSRRPGVEQYF; CDR3nt: TGTGCCAGCAGCCGTCGTCCGGGAGTAGAGCAGTACTTC; v_gene: TRBV21-1; j_gene: TRBJ2-7; abundance: many; d_gene: NA
CDR3aa: CASSQDWQVSYEQYF; CDR3nt: TGCGCCAGCAGCCAGGACTGGCAGGTCTCCTACGAGCAGTACTTC; v_gene: TRBV4-3; j_gene: TRBJ2-7; abundance: many; d_gene: NA
CDR3aa: CASSEGIAGHYEQYF; CDR3nt: TGTGCCAGCAGTGAAGGGATAGCGGGACATTACGAGCAGTACTTC; v_gene: TRBV6-1; j_gene: TRBJ2-7; abundance: NA; d_gene: TRBD2
CDR3aa: CASSSPLEGGDFTDTQYF; CDR3nt: TGTGCCAGCAGCTCCCCCCTAGAAGGGGGGGACTTCACAGATACGCAGTATTTT; v_gene: TRBV27; j_gene: TRBJ2-3; abundance: many; d_gene: NA
CDR3aa: CASSLRAYEQYF; CDR3nt: TGTGCCAGCAGCTTACGGGCGTACGAGCAGTACTTC; v_gene: TRBV7-9; j_gene: TRBJ2-7; abundance: many; d_gene: NA
CDR3aa: CATSDTGQGGEQFF; CDR3nt: TGTGCCACCAGTGACACCGGACAGGGGGGAGAGCAGTTCTTC; v_gene: TRBV24-1; j_gene: TRBJ2-1; abundance: NA; d_gene: TRBD1
CDR3aa: CASSQDRGWTGELFF; CDR3nt: TGCGCCAGCAGCCAAGATCGGGGTTGGACCGGGGAGCTGTTTTTT; v_gene: TRBV4-3; j_gene: TRBJ2-2; abundance: many; d_gene: NA
CDR3aa: CAISDTDTQYF; CDR3nt: TGTGCCATCAGTGATACAGATACGCAGTATTTT; v_gene: TRBV10-3; j_gene: TRBJ2-3; abundance: NA; d_gene: NA
CDR3aa: CASRAALTDTQYF; CDR3nt: TGTGCCAGCAGGGCAGCTCTCACAGATACGCAGTATTTT; v_gene: TRBV6-5; j_gene: TRBJ2-3; abundance: many; d_gene: NA
CDR3aa: CASSVAGENYGYTF; CDR3nt: TGTGCCAGCAGCGTAGCGGGGGAGAACTATGGCTACACCTTC; v_gene: TRBV9; j_gene: TRBJ1-2; abundance: few; d_gene: NA
CDR3aa: CASSQTSGSPSEQFF; CDR3nt: TGTGCCAGCAGCCAAACTAGCGGGAGCCCGTCAGAGCAGTTCTTC; v_gene: TRBV3-1; j_gene: TRBJ2-1; abundance: many; d_gene: TRBD2
CDR3aa: CASTPLQGYNSPLHF; CDR3nt: TGTGCCAGCACTCCCTTGCAGGGGTATAATTCACCCCTCCACTTT; v_gene: TRBV6-6; j_gene: TRBJ1-6; abundance: NA; d_gene: NA
CDR3aa: CATSRGGDQPQHF; CDR3nt: TGTGCCACCAGCAGGGGAGGAGATCAGCCCCAGCATTTT; v_gene: TRBV15; j_gene: TRBJ1-5; abundance: many; d_gene: NA
CDR3aa: CATPRPDRSLYGYTF; CDR3nt: TGTGCCACCCCCCGTCCAGACAGAAGTCTCTATGGCTACACCTTC; v_gene: TRBV6-5; j_gene: TRBJ1-2; abundance: many; d_gene: NA
CDR3aa: CASSLEAEEAFF; CDR3nt: TGCGCCAGCAGCTTGGAGGCAGAAGAAGCTTTCTTT; v_gene: TRBV5-1; j_gene: TRBJ1-1; abundance: many; d_gene: NA
CDR3aa: CAISEEMAEQFF; CDR3nt: TGTGCCATCAGTGAGGAGATGGCTGAGCAGTTCTTC; v_gene: TRBV10-3; j_gene: TRBJ2-1; abundance: many; d_gene: NA
CDR3aa: CASSASGTTNEQFF; CDR3nt: TGTGCCAGCAGCGCCAGCGGGACCACCAATGAGCAGTTCTTC; v_gene: TRBV9; j_gene: TRBJ2-1; abundance: many; d_gene: TRBD2
CDR3aa: CASSQGLAGGLNEQFF; CDR3nt: TGCGCCAGCAGCCAGGGACTAGCGGGAGGGCTTAATGAGCAGTTCTTC; v_gene: TRBV4-1; j_gene: TRBJ2-1; abundance: many; d_gene: TRBD2
CDR3aa: CASSPWTGGYTF; CDR3nt: TGTGCCAGCAGCCCCTGGACGGGAGGCTACACCTTC; v_gene: TRBV9; j_gene: TRBJ1-2; abundance: many; d_gene: NA
CDR3aa: CASSPGRTGTEAFF; CDR3nt: TGCGCCAGCAGCCCAGGGAGGACAGGAACTGAAGCTTTCTTT; v_gene: TRBV4-1; j_gene: TRBJ1-1; abundance: many; d_gene: TRBD1
CDR3aa: CATSSFGNGGTEAFF; CDR3nt: TGTGCCACCAGCAGCTTCGGAAACGGTGGAACTGAAGCTTTCTTT; v_gene: TRBV15; j_gene: TRBJ1-1; abundance: few; d_gene: NA
CDR3aa: CSVEDPTKGYEQYF; CDR3nt: TGCAGCGTTGAAGATCCTACCAAGGGCTACGAGCAGTACTTC; v_gene: TRBV29-1; j_gene: TRBJ2-7; abundance: many; d_gene: NA
CDR3aa: CASSLGLAGNEQFF; CDR3nt: TGTGCCAGCAGCTTGGGACTAGCGGGAAATGAGCAGTTCTTC; v_gene: TRBV11-2; j_gene: TRBJ2-1; abundance: few; d_gene: TRBD2
CDR3aa: CASSLGELVGEQYF; CDR3nt: TGTGCCAGCAGCTTGGGGGAACTTGTGGGCGAGCAGTACTTC; v_gene: TRBV5-5; j_gene: TRBJ2-7; abundance: many; d_gene: NA
CDR3aa: CASSLLGETEETQYF; CDR3nt: TGTGCCAGCAGTCTCCTGGGGGAAACCGAAGAGACCCAGTACTTC; v_gene: TRBV28; j_gene: TRBJ2-5; abundance: NA; d_gene: NA
CDR3aa: CASSGGLDEQYF; CDR3nt: TGTGCCAGCAGCGGGGGGTTGGACGAGCAGTACTTC; v_gene: TRBV7-6; j_gene: TRBJ2-7; abundance: NA; d_gene: NA
CDR3aa: CSARDSGSFYEQYF; CDR3nt: TGCAGTGCTAGAGATAGCGGGAGTTTCTACGAGCAGTACTTC; v_gene: TRBV20-1; j_gene: TRBJ2-7; abundance: NA; d_gene: TRBD2
CDR3aa: CASNQLAKSYNEQFF; CDR3nt: TGTGCCAGCAACCAACTAGCGAAGTCCTACAATGAGCAGTTCTTC; v_gene: TRBV6-2/TRBV6-3; j_gene: TRBJ2-1; abundance: NA; d_gene: TRBD2
CDR3aa: CSVAGSQFF; CDR3nt: TGCAGCGTTGCAGGGTCCCAGTTCTTC; v_gene: TRBV29-1; j_gene: TRBJ2-1; abundance: many; d_gene: NA
CDR3aa: CASSQQTGPETQYF; CDR3nt: TGTGCCAGCAGCCAGCAGACAGGGCCGGAGACCCAGTACTTC; v_gene: TRBV7-9; j_gene: TRBJ2-5; abundance: many; d_gene: TRBD1
CDR3aa: CASSLGASYNEQFF; CDR3nt: TGTGCCAGCAGTTTAGGGGCCTCCTACAATGAGCAGTTCTTC; v_gene: TRBV12-3/TRBV12-4; j_gene: TRBJ2-1; abundance: medium-sized; d_gene: NA
CDR3aa: CASSLSASYEQYF; CDR3nt: TGTGCCAGCAGCTTGTCAGCCTCCTACGAGCAGTACTTC; v_gene: TRBV7-7; j_gene: TRBJ2-7; abundance: NA; d_gene: NA
CDR3aa: CASGDFWGREQFF; CDR3nt: TGTGCCAGCGGAGACTTTTGGGGTCGGGAGCAGTTCTTC; v_gene: TRBV6-2/TRBV6-3; j_gene: TRBJ2-1; abundance: many; d_gene: NA
CDR3aa: CASSIPRDGNFPSGNTIYF; CDR3nt: TGTGCCAGCAGTATCCCCCGGGACGGGAACTTCCCCTCTGGAAACACCATATATTTT; v_gene: TRBV12-3/TRBV12-4; j_gene: TRBJ1-3; abundance: NA; d_gene: NA
CDR3aa: CASSSSGGYTGELFF; CDR3nt: TGTGCCAGTAGTTCCTCAGGGGGTTACACCGGGGAGCTGTTTTTT; v_gene: TRBV12-3/TRBV12-4; j_gene: TRBJ2-2; abundance: many; d_gene: TRBD1
CDR3aa: CASSLGYIAEQYF; CDR3nt: TGTGCCAGCAGCTTAGGGTACATTGCCGAGCAGTACTTC; v_gene: TRBV7-6; j_gene: TRBJ2-7; abundance: NA; d_gene: NA
CDR3aa: CASGRTYEQYF; CDR3nt: TGTGCCAGTGGACGGACCTACGAGCAGTACTTC; v_gene: TRBV19; j_gene: TRBJ2-7; abundance: many; d_gene: NA
CDR3aa: CASSTRLAGGSSNEQFF; CDR3nt: TGTGCCAGCAGTACCCGACTAGCGGGAGGATCCTCCAATGAGCAGTTCTTC; v_gene: TRBV28; j_gene: TRBJ2-1; abundance: few; d_gene: TRBD2
CDR3aa: CASGTGASGNTIYF; CDR3nt: TGTGCCAGTGGGACGGGGGCCTCCGGAAACACCATATATTTT; v_gene: TRBV5-5; j_gene: TRBJ1-3; abundance: many; d_gene: NA
CDR3aa: CASSTRTSGGYNEQFF; CDR3nt: TGTGCCAGCAGCACTAGGACTAGCGGGGGTTACAATGAGCAGTTCTTC; v_gene: TRBV7-3; j_gene: TRBJ2-1; abundance: many; d_gene: TRBD2
CDR3aa: CASSLAGTGVSGYTF; CDR3nt: TGTGCCAGCAGCTTGGCCGGGACAGGGGTTAGTGGCTACACCTTC; v_gene: TRBV5-4; j_gene: TRBJ1-2; abundance: few; d_gene: TRBD1